This TCR beta chain was profiled in a study of shared clonotypes between healthy human individuals (dated by TCRdb to the early 2020s). Looking at the study overall: The cohort comprised a couple of women and a few men aged 18 to 49 years. For each donor, CD4 naive and CD4 memory were each run on three plates, CD8 naive on two plates, and CD8 memory on one plate. To estimate repertoire size and how much clonotype sharing occurs between individuals, the study deeply sequenced the blood TCR repertoires of a handful of healthy adults. Libraries were prepared and TCR repertoires were sequenced by different laboratories using diverse techniques, in order to increase sequencing depth and limit assay-specific biases. Per donor, leukapheresis produced somewhere between about 0.94 and 8.9 billion PBMCs.

What the authors observed across the whole study: Higher generation probabilities were observed for clonotypes shared by all four sorted-subset donors than for non-shared clonotypes. Sampling was restricted to blood, and TCR repertoires in tissues likely differ from the TCR repertoires found in blood. Across a handful of donors, approximately 4.9% of naive CD4, roughly 3.8% of naive CD8, around 2.5% of memory CD4, and around 0.4% of memory CD8 clonotypes were shared. Rarefaction of sorted-subset datasets indicated incomplete sequencing despite the large sequencing depth. Because the study included only a small number of donors, the genetic and exposure-history diversity represented was limited. Pairwise subsampling indicated that sequencing depth was expected to affect the degree of clonotype sharing among donors. Naive subsets generally had larger estimated clonotype richness than memory subsets did.

Using the deep immunoSEQ assay, TCR CDR3 regions were amplified from genomic DNA by multiplex PCR. Extracted genomic DNA from each cell subset was distributed evenly across all wells of several immunoSEQ 96-well plates, and each plate was treated as a replicate. For sorted subsets, approximately 190 ng genomic DNA, equal to approximately 30,000 T cell genomes, was loaded into each replicate PCR. The purified libraries were quantified using a Qubit 3.0 fluorometer, sized with a Bioanalyzer 2100, and then quantified again using the KAPA Library Quantification kit. Every immunoSEQ 96-well plate was sequenced on a separate single-read 150-cycle Illumina NextSeq 550 flow cell. From the authors' description of their analysis: Because the immunoSEQ output included only junctional sequences and no quality scores, the filtering could not be the same as the filtering used for full-length reads. Sequences were annotated with PyIR, a Python wrapper for IgBLAST v1.9, using IMGT germline references to assign V/J genes and CDR3. Reads were filtered out if the reads had weak V/J assignments (E-value above 1e-6), no CDR3, stop codons, out-of-frame junctions, or ambiguous translated residues. V3J clonotypes were defined as sequences sharing an identical inferred V gene, J gene, and CDR3 amino acid sequence. To compute the percentage overlap between repertoires, the number of shared unique clonotypes was divided by the size of the smaller repertoire. Three approaches were used to assess repertoire richness: RTK rarefaction, the Chao1 estimator, and Recon v2.1 estimates of unobserved clonotypes. For all TCRbeta clonotypes obtained by the gDNA method from a few donors, generation probabilities were computed with OLGA. TCRdb carries this immuneACCESS record with in-frame sequences only. Its versions omit some clonotypes, under half of them owing to an unresolved V gene in the studies checked, with the rest unexplained. V and J calls and clone size are copied from that table; D and trimming were computed from the DNA. This sample lists some 2.3 million clones; over 90% were detected once. The ten largest clones capture approximately 0.4% of the sample.

Note on this clone: There is no known antigen for this receptor. The record has no base qualities; no much larger clone is one base away.

The donors were healthy, HIV-negative adults who had no recently reported acute infections or vaccinations. Only Caucasian adults living in Nashville, Tennessee, USA were represented among the donors. Magnetic negative selection was used to enrich CD4+ T cells, after which naive cells were positively selected on CD45RA and the negative fraction became the memory subset. Blood was collected by leukapheresis, and PBMCs were isolated by Ficoll-Histopaque density gradient centrifugation and then cryopreserved in liquid nitrogen vapor phase. Analytical flow cytometry was used to check the purity and quantity of each magnetically sorted T cell population. Genomic DNA was isolated from every sorted fraction and measured by UV absorbance on a Nanodrop 2000c. The material sequenced was naive CD4+ T cells from PBMCs. The meaning of the sample's cell subset or site label: CD45RA+ positively selected. This TCR was recovered from a man aged 18-30 years in good health. Some clones in this sample may be carry-over from other donors' samples.

The CDR3 region has the sequence CASSSPGWRVTDTQYF. The nucleotides are TGTGCCAGCAGTTCCCCCGGATGGCGGGTCACAGATACGCAGTATTTT. The chain links TRBV28 with TRBJ2-3; a weak D assignment points to TRBD2 (5 bases agree). Measured from the cysteine to the phenylalanine, the CDR3 is 16 residues long. The entry retains the CDR3 DNA only, 48 bases that are in frame from base 1. Trimming removed 4 bases from V and 2 bases from J, leaving 16 bases between the germline ends. The germline V gene encodes CDR1 MDHEN and CDR2 SYDVKM.